The text below deals with one T cell receptor beta chain. The CDR3 extends over 16 amino acids. Trimming pared 3 bases from V and 2 bases from J, leaving 17 bases between. Germline assignment: CDR1 DFQATT and CDR2 SNEGSKA (reference sequence). These data belong to a study of blood T cell repertoires in COVID-19. Study in general: Specimens from acute and convalescent COVID-19 originated in the United States, Italy and Spain. From T cells, B-cell-depleted T cells, or PBMCs came the material, which was cDNA or gDNA.

In the study's own analysis: Nucleated cell number was recorded as an estimate derived from reference gene primer amplification. Profiled with immunoSEQ multiplex PCR; TCRdb holds only in-frame clones, not every one. V and J calls and clone size come straight from that table; D and trimming were deduced from the DNA. The repertoire consists of around 250,000 clones, with approximately 83% occurring once and the leading ten covering roughly 1.9%. The TCR originated in a man aged 25-40 years who had recovered from COVID-19. Material: peripheral blood. The V and J genes are TRBV20-1 and TRBJ1-5; D call uncertain. CDR3 DNA: TGCAGTGCTAGTGCGGCGGAGGGAGTCCGCAATCAGCCCCAGCATTTT. It encodes CSASAAEGVRNQPQHF.